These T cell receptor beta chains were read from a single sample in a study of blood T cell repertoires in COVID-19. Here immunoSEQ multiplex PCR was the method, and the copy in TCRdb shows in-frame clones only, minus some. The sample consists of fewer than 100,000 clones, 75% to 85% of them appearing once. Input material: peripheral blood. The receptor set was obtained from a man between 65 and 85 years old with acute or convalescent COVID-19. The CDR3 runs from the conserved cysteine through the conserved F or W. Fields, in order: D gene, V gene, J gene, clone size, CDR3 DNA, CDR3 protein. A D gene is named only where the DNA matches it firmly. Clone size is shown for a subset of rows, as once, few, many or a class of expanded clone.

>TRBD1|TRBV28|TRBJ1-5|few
TGTGCCAGCAGGGGACAGGGACGTTACAATCAGCCCCAGCATTTT
CASRGQGRYNQPQHF
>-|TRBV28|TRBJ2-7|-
TGTGCCAGCAGCCCCCTGGGCGATTCCTACGAGCAGTACTTC
CASSPLGDSYEQYF
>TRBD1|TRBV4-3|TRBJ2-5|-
TGCGCCAGCAGCCGAACAGGGGGAGAGACCCAGTACTTC
CASSRTGGETQYF
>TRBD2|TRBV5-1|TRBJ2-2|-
TGCGCCAGCAGCTCCCCAGGACTAGCGGAAACCGGGGAGCTGTTTTTT
CASSSPGLAETGELFF
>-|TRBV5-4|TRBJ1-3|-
TGTGCCAGCAGCGAAGCGATCATCGGAAACACCATATATTTT
CASSEAIIGNTIYF
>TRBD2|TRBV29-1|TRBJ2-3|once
TGCAGCGGTGATGGGAAGCGGGAGGGGACAGATACGCAGTATTTT
CSGDGKREGTDTQYF
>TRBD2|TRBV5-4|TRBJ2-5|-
TGTGCCAGCAGCCCGGAGCTGTTGTGGGCGGGAGAGGGCAATAGGGAGACCCAGTACTTC
CASSPELLWAGEGNRETQYF
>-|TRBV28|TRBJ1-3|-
TGTGCCACCGTCGCGGGGGACCTCGGAAACACCATATATTTT
CATVAGDLGNTIYF
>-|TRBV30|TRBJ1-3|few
TGTGCCTGGAGCAAACACAGGCTGAACTCTGGAAACACCATATATTTT
CAWSKHRLNSGNTIYF
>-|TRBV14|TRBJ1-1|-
TGTGCCAGCCAACTAAACAGGGATAGGACTGAAGCTTTCTTT
CASQLNRDRTEAFF
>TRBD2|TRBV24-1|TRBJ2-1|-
TGTGCCACCAGTGATGGGGTAGCGGGAGTGACGAAGCAGTTCTTC
CATSDGVAGVTKQFF
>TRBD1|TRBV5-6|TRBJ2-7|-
TGTGCCAGCAGCGCGCGTCGACAGGGGCTCTCCTACGAGCAGTACTTC
CASSARRQGLSYEQYF
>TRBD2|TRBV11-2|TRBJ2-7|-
TGTGCCAGCAGGGGACTAGCGAGCTACGAGCAGTACTTC
CASRGLASYEQYF
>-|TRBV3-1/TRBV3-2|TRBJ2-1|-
TGTGCCAGCAGCCAACGGGGGAACAATGAGCAGTTCTTC
CASSQRGNNEQFF
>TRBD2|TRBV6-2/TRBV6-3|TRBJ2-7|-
TGTGCCAGCAGTTACCCAGCCACCCATAGCGGGGTAAGCTCCTACGAGCAGTACTTC
CASSYPATHSGVSSYEQYF
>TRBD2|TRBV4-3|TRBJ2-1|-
TGCGCCAGCAGCCGCAGCTCACTAGCGGCAGCCTACAATGAGCAGTTCTTC
CASSRSSLAAAYNEQFF
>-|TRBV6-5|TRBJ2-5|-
TGTGCCAGCAGTTTAACAGGGGAGACCCAGTACTTC
CASSLTGETQYF
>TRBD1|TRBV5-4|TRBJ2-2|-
TGTGCCAGCAGCAGTCAGGGGGAGAGGACCGGGGAGCTGTTTTTT
CASSSQGERTGELFF
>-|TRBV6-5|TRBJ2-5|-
TGTGCCAGCAGTTTACAGGGAAAAGAGACCCAGTACTTC
CASSLQGKETQYF
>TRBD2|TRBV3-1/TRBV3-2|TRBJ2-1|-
TGTGCCAGCAGCCAAGAGGGACTAGCTCCCAATGAGCAGTTCTTC
CASSQEGLAPNEQFF
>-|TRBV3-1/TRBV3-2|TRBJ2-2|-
TGTGCCAGCAGCCAAATGGACTCCGGGGGGGAGCTGTTTTTT
CASSQMDSGGELFF
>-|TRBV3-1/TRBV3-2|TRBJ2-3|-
TGTGCCAGCAGCCAAAAGTTACAGGGTACGCAGTATTTT
CASSQKLQGTQYF
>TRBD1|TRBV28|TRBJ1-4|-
TGTGCCAGCAGCATCAGCTACCAGGGGACAGCCTCAAAAGAAAAACTGTTTTTT
CASSISYQGTASKEKLFF
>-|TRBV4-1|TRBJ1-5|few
TGCGCCAGCAGCCAAGAGAGGGTTTGGAATCAGCCCCAGCATTTT
CASSQERVWNQPQHF
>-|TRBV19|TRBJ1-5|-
TGTGCCAGTAGTATGGGCTACAGGGAAATCAATCAGCCCCAGCATTTT
CASSMGYREINQPQHF
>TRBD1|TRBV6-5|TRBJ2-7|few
TGTGCCAGCAGTTACCAGGGGGCTATCTACGAGCAGTACTTC
CASSYQGAIYEQYF
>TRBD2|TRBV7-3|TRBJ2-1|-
TGTGCCAGCAGCTTCCTGCCGGGACTAGAGCAGTTCTTC
CASSFLPGLEQFF
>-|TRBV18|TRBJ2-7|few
TGTGCCAGCTCACCACCGGACAGTTCCTACGAGCAGTACTTC
CASSPPDSSYEQYF
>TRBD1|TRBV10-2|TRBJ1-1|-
TGCGCCAGCAGTGGCCCGGGACAGGGGGCATCGAACACTGAAGCTTTCTTT
CASSGPGQGASNTEAFF
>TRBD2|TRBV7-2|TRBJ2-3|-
TGTGCCAGCAGCGTGGTGGCGGGAGGGCCGGATACGCAGTATTTT
CASSVVAGGPDTQYF
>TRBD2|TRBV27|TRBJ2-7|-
TGTGCCAGCAGTTGGACTAGCGGGAGAGGGTACGAGCAGTACTTC
CASSWTSGRGYEQYF
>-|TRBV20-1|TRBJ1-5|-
TGCAGTGCTAGTCTAGGACAGTCAAATAGCAATCAGCCCCAGCATTTT
CSASLGQSNSNQPQHF
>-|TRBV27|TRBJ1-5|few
TGTGCCAGCAGTTCAAGTGTGAGAAATCAGCCCCAGCATTTT
CASSSSVRNQPQHF
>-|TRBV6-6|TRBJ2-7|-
TGTGCCAGCTCACAGGGTTCCTACGAGCAGTACTTC
CASSQGSYEQYF
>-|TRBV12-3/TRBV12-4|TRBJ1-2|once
TGTGCCAGCAGTTTCCGGGAGGGGTATGGCTACACCTTC
CASSFREGYGYTF
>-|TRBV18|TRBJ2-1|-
TGTGCCAGCTCACCCCGGACAGATCGTGAGCAGTTCTTC
CASSPRTDREQFF
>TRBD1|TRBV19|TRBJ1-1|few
TGTGCCAGTAGCACCCTACAGGGGGCTATAGGCACTGAAGCTTTCTTT
CASSTLQGAIGTEAFF
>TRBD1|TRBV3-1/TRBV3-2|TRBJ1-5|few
TGTGCCAGCAGCCAAGACCCAGGAAGACAGGGTATTCAGCCCCAGCATTTT
CASSQDPGRQGIQPQHF
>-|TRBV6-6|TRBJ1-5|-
TGTGCCAGCAGTTACCGGCAGGCCGATCAGCCCCAGCATTTT
CASSYRQADQPQHF
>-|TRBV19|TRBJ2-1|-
TGTGCCAGTAGTATTATATTGGCAGGGGTCCACAATGAGCAGTTCTTC
CASSIILAGVHNEQFF
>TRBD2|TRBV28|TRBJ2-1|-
TGTGCCAGCGGATCTAGCGGGAGTGGCTCCTACAATGAGCAGTTCTTC
CASGSSGSGSYNEQFF
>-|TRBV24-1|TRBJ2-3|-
TGTGCCACCAGTGATCGCCCTCCGCGAGCTAGCACAGATACGCAGTATTTT
CATSDRPPRASTDTQYF
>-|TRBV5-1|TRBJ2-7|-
TGCGCCAGCAGCTTGGAGCAGGGCGAGCAGTACTTC
CASSLEQGEQYF
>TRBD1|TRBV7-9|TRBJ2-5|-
TGTGCCAGCAGCTCCACGACAGGGGAAGCCACCGAGTGGGAGACCCAGTACTTC
CASSSTTGEATEWETQYF
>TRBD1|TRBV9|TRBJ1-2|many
TGTGCCAGCAGCTTCCCCGGGACAGGGGTTAAGGACTATGGCTACACCTTC
CASSFPGTGVKDYGYTF
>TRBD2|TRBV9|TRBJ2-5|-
TGTGCCAGCAGCCCCGGACTAGCGGGAGGTTTACAAGAGACCCAGTACTTC
CASSPGLAGGLQETQYF
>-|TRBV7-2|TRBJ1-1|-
TGTGCCAGCAGCTTAGTAAGGGAGGGGGCTGAAGCTTTCTTT
CASSLVREGAEAFF
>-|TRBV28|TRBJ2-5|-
TGTGCCAGCCTCCCTGGGGGCAGGGGAAGGGAGACCCAGTACTTC
CASLPGGRGRETQYF
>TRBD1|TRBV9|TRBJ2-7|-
TGTGCCAGCAGCTCGGGACAGGGAATCTACGAGCAGTACTTC
CASSSGQGIYEQYF
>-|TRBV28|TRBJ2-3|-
TGTGCCAGCAGTTTATCCCCCGGGCAGGGCGCTACTAGCACAGATACGCAGTATTTT
CASSLSPGQGATSTDTQYF
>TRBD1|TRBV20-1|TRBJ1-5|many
TGCAGTGCTAGTCCCCCTTATGGGACAGAAAGGAGGAATCAGCCCCAGCATTTT
CSASPPYGTERRNQPQHF
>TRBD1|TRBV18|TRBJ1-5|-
TGTGCCAGCTCACTAGACAGGGCTTATCAGCCCCAGCATTTT
CASSLDRAYQPQHF
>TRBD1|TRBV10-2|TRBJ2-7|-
TGCGCCAGCAGCCGGACAGGGGGCTACGAGCAGTACTTC
CASSRTGGYEQYF
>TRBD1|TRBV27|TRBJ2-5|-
TGTGCCAGCGGAAAAGACAGGGCAGAGACCCAGTACTTC
CASGKDRAETQYF
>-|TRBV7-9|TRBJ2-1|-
TGTGCCAGCAGCTTAGTGGCGGATTCCTACAATGAGCAGTTCTTC
CASSLVADSYNEQFF